The rows below give T cell receptor beta chains drawn from one sample of a study of blood T cell repertoires in COVID-19. Assay: immunoSEQ multiplex PCR; the TCRdb copy retains only in-frame clones and omits some. The sample consists of about 130,000 clones, about four fifths of them appearing once. Sequences were obtained from peripheral blood. The receptors stem from a woman aged 80 or over with acute or convalescent COVID-19. Both conserved end residues are part of each CDR3. The order of the fields is V gene, J gene, clone size, D gene, CDR3 protein, CDR3 DNA. D genes are given only for firm matches. Not all rows give a size; the values are once, few, many and, for expanded clones, a class.

TRBV5-4	TRBJ1-1	.	.	CASSGGTMNTEAFF	TGTGCCAGCAGCGGGGGGACCATGAACACTGAAGCTTTCTTT
TRBV20-1	TRBJ2-3	once	.	CSASTTIAHHTQYF	TGCAGTGCTAGTACTACTATAGCACATCATACGCAGTATTTT
TRBV7-9	TRBJ1-2	.	.	CASSSTGPNGYTF	TGTGCCAGCAGCTCGACAGGTCCGAATGGCTACACCTTC
TRBV25-1	TRBJ1-4	few	.	CASSFMGAGDEKLFF	TGTGCCAGCAGTTTTATGGGGGCAGGAGATGAAAAACTGTTTTTT
TRBV25-1	TRBJ1-1	.	TRBD1	CASRGQGRTEAFF	TGTGCCAGCAGGGGACAGGGACGGACTGAAGCTTTCTTT
TRBV7-7	TRBJ2-6	.	.	CASSPVTGANVLTF	TGTGCCAGCAGCCCAGTAACCGGGGCCAACGTCCTGACTTTC
TRBV10-3	TRBJ1-1	.	.	CAISEWTANTEAFF	TGTGCCATCAGTGAGTGGACAGCGAACACTGAAGCTTTCTTT
TRBV30	TRBJ2-5	.	.	CAWSGTVQETQYF	TGTGCCTGGAGTGGAACAGTACAAGAGACCCAGTACTTC
TRBV19	TRBJ1-1	once	.	CASSTTRNTEAFF	TGTGCCAGTAGTACTACGCGGAACACTGAAGCTTTCTTT
TRBV5-4	TRBJ2-1	.	TRBD2	CASSYRGLAGLNEQFF	TGTGCCAGCAGCTACCGGGGACTAGCGGGGTTAAATGAGCAGTTCTTC
TRBV4-2	TRBJ1-2	.	.	CASSQGMGGANYGYTF	TGTGCCAGCAGCCAAGGAATGGGGGGAGCTAACTATGGCTACACCTTC
TRBV15	TRBJ1-1	.	TRBD1	CATSRDLGGQTNTEAFF	TGTGCCACCAGCAGAGATCTTGGGGGACAGACGAACACTGAAGCTTTCTTT
TRBV12-3/TRBV12-4	TRBJ1-5	few	.	CASSSQFNQPQHF	TGTGCCAGCTCGTCACAATTCAATCAGCCCCAGCATTTT
TRBV7-9	TRBJ1-5	.	.	CASSFETGSNQPQHF	TGTGCCAGCAGCTTCGAGACCGGGAGCAATCAGCCCCAGCATTTT
TRBV5-1	TRBJ1-5	.	.	CASSLEGWTDNQPQHF	TGCGCCAGCAGCTTGGAGGGGTGGACAGACAATCAGCCCCAGCATTTT
TRBV12-3/TRBV12-4	TRBJ2-7	.	.	CASSYFRYLEQYF	TGTGCCAGCAGCTATTTCAGGTATTTGGAGCAGTACTTC
TRBV5-6	TRBJ1-1	once	.	CASTPLGGNTEAFF	TGTGCCAGCACCCCTCTGGGGGGGAACACTGAAGCTTTCTTT
TRBV3-1/TRBV3-2	TRBJ1-5	once	.	CASSQGSGSNQPQHF	TGTGCCAGCAGCCAGGGGAGTGGGAGCAATCAGCCCCAGCATTTT
TRBV19	TRBJ1-1	.	.	CASEDGSMNTEAFF	TGTGCCAGTGAGGACGGGAGCATGAACACTGAAGCTTTCTTT
TRBV27	TRBJ1-2	.	TRBD1	CASSRGQEIYGYTF	TGTGCCAGTTCTAGGGGACAGGAAATTTATGGCTACACCTTC
TRBV2	TRBJ1-5	.	.	CASSELWSNQPQHF	TGTGCCAGCAGTGAACTATGGAGCAATCAGCCCCAGCATTTT
TRBV4-1	TRBJ2-3	few	.	CASSQGFAGISTDTQYF	TGCGCCAGCAGCCAAGGTTTCGCGGGGATTAGCACAGATACGCAGTATTTT
TRBV10-3	TRBJ1-1	.	TRBD1	CAISEPGQGGPEAFF	TGTGCCATCAGTGAGCCCGGACAGGGGGGTCCTGAAGCTTTCTTT
TRBV4-2	TRBJ1-2	.	.	CASSQDYGQTKGYTF	TGTGCCAGCAGCCAAGATTACGGACAGACTAAGGGCTACACCTTC
TRBV5-1	TRBJ2-7	.	.	CASSSQGDEQYF	TGCGCCAGCAGCTCCCAGGGCGACGAGCAGTACTTC
TRBV18	TRBJ1-6	few	.	CASSSNVVRGSPLHF	TGTGCCAGCTCATCGAACGTCGTAAGGGGATCACCCCTCCACTTT
TRBV7-3	TRBJ1-1	once	.	CASSWTVNTEAFF	TGTGCCAGCAGCTGGACAGTTAACACTGAAGCTTTCTTT
TRBV7-3	TRBJ2-7	.	TRBD1	CASSAWDRGQYEQYF	TGTGCCAGCAGCGCTTGGGACAGGGGACAATACGAGCAGTACTTC
TRBV7-3	TRBJ2-3	.	.	CASSLTGLPTDTQYF	TGTGCCAGCAGCTTAACGGGACTGCCCACAGATACGCAGTATTTT
TRBV10-3	TRBJ2-7	.	.	CAISDVRGTYEQYF	TGTGCCATCAGTGACGTTAGGGGTACCTACGAGCAGTACTTC
TRBV11-3	TRBJ1-1	.	.	CASSGEGSTEAFF	TGTGCCAGCAGCGGGGAGGGCTCAACTGAAGCTTTCTTT
TRBV2	TRBJ2-1	.	.	CASRAGTVGGNEQFF	TGTGCCAGCAGAGCCGGGACCGTGGGAGGAAATGAGCAGTTCTTC
TRBV9	TRBJ1-4	.	TRBD1	CASSVTGGNNEKLFF	TGTGCCAGCAGCGTTACAGGGGGAAATAATGAAAAACTGTTTTTT
TRBV9	TRBJ2-5	.	.	CASSVVEGQETQYF	TGTGCCAGCAGCGTAGTGGAGGGGCAAGAGACCCAGTACTTC
TRBV12-5	TRBJ2-2	once	.	CASGLVPGGGRTGELFF	TGTGCTAGTGGTTTGGTACCGGGAGGGGGCCGTACCGGGGAGCTGTTTTTT
TRBV2	TRBJ1-1	few	TRBD1	CASSGQGNTEAFF	TGTGCCAGCAGTGGACAGGGGAACACTGAAGCTTTCTTT
TRBV9	TRBJ2-7	.	.	CASSVGQRDYEQYF	TGTGCCAGCAGCGTAGGACAGAGAGACTACGAGCAGTACTTC
TRBV18	TRBJ2-5	.	TRBD2	CASSPRERGETQYF	TGTGCCAGCTCACCGCGGGAGCGGGGGGAGACCCAGTACTTC
TRBV5-4	TRBJ2-5	.	TRBD2	CASSLGLAGGQETQYF	TGTGCCAGCAGCTTGGGGCTAGCGGGGGGACAAGAGACCCAGTACTTC
TRBV4-1	TRBJ2-1	.	TRBD1	CASSHALRRDRGPIEQFF	TGCGCCAGCAGCCACGCACTTCGTCGGGACAGGGGCCCAATTGAGCAGTTCTTC
TRBV5-1	TRBJ1-2	.	TRBD1	CASSNIRTGRLNGYTF	TGCGCCAGCAGCAACATCAGGACAGGGAGGCTTAATGGCTACACCTTC